This entry describes one TCR beta chain. Clones were read by immunoSEQ multiplex PCR, and TCRdb kept only the in-frame ones, dropping some. The data show fewer than 55,000 clones, over 75% seen once. The data were obtained in a study of T cells in tumors after PD-1 blockade. Whole-study context: Excluded were patients with checkpoint blockade, immunosuppressants, or radiotherapy or other anti-cancer therapy within 4 weeks.

The CDR3 covers 12 residues. V lost 5 bases and J lost 9, with 9 bases in between. Germline V gives CDR1 SGHDT, CDR2 YYEEEE. Genomic DNA template from tumor biopsies or peripheral blood, roughly 616 ng to 6,500 ng input. The TCR sequence derives from a human donor with basal cell carcinoma. The chain is built from TRBV5-6 and TRBJ1-6; possible D gene TRBD1, 6 bases. The material was PBMCs, obtained before anti-PD-1 treatment. CDR3 nucleotide sequence: TGTGCCAGCAGGCAGGGGACTTCACCCCTCCACTTT. Translated, it gives CASRQGTSPLHF.